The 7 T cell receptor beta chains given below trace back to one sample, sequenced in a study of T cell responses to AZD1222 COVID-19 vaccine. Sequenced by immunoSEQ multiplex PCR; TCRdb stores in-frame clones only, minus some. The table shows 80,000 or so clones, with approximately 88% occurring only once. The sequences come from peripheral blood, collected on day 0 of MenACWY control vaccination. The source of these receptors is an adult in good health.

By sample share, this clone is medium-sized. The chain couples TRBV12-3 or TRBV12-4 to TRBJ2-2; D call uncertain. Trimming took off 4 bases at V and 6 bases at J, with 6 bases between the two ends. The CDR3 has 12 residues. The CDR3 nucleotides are TGTGCCAGCAGTTGGGTGTCCGGGGAGCTGTTTTTT. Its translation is CASSWVSGELFF.

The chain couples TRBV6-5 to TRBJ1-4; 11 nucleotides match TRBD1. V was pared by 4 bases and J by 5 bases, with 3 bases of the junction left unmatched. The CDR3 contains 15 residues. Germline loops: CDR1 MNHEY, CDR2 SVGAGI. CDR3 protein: CASSFGTGGNEKLFF. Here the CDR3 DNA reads TGTGCCAGCAGTTTCGGGACAGGGGGAAATGAAAAACTGTTTTTT.

The CDR3 DNA follows: TGTGCCAGCAGTGCACAGGGGTTCCAGCCCCAGCATTTT. Translation gives CASSAQGFQPQHF. This chain joins TRBV6-6 and TRBJ1-5, with 7 positions matching TRBD1. This CDR3 has 13 residues. From germline, CDR1 is MNHNY and CDR2 SVGAGI (reference sequence). With V trimmed by 5 bases and J by 7 bases, 5 bases remained unmatched.

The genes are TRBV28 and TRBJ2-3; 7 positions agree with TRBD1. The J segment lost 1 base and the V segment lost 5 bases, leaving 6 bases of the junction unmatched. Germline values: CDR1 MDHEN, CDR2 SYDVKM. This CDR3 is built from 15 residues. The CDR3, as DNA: TGTGCCAGCAGTACGACAGGGTCTGGCACAGATACGCAGTATTTT. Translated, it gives CASSTTGSGTDTQYF. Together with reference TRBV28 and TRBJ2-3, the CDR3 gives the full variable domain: DVKVTQSSRYLVKRTGEKVFLECVQDMDHENMFWYRQDPGLGLRLIYFSYDVKMKEKGDIPEGYSVSREKKERFSLILESASTNQTSMYLCASSTTGSGTDTQYFGPGTRLTVL.

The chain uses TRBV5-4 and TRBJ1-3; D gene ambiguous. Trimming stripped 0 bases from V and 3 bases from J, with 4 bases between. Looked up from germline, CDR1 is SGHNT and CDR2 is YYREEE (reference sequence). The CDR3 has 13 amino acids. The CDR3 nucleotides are TGTGCCAGCAGCTTGGGTCTTGGAAACACCATATATTTT. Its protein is CASSLGLGNTIYF.

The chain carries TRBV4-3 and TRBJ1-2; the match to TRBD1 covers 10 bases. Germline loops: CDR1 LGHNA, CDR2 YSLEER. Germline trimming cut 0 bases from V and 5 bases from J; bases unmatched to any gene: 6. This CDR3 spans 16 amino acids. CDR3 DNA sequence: TGCGCCAGCAGCCAAGAAACGACAGGGGGCTTATATGGCTACACCTTC. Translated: CASSQETTGGLYGYTF.

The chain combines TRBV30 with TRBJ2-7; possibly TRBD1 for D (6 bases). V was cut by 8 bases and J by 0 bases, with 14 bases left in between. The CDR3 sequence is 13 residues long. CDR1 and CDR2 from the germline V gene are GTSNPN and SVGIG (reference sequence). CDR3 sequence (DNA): TGTGCCCATGGGGGCCTAAGCTCCTACGAGCAGTACTTC. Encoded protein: CAHGGLSSYEQYF.